This T cell receptor beta chain is drawn from a study of shared T cell receptors in the human thymus. V lost 3 bases, J lost 4 bases, and 10 bases stayed unmatched. The germline V gene has CDR1 MRHNA and CDR2 SNTAGT. The CDR3 covers 19 residues. Profiling relied on immunoSEQ multiplex PCR, and the TCRdb table lists in-frame clones only, not all of them. The sample carries about 380,000 clones, approximately 95% recorded once. This chain connects TRBV6-4 to TRBJ2-1; 15 positions match TRBD2. Specimen: thymocytes. The receptor's source is a human donor. The CDR3 loop reads CASSEGGLAGGGLYNEQFF. As DNA, the CDR3 is TGTGCCAGCAGTGAGGGGGGACTAGCGGGAGGCGGCCTTTACAATGAGCAGTTCTTC.